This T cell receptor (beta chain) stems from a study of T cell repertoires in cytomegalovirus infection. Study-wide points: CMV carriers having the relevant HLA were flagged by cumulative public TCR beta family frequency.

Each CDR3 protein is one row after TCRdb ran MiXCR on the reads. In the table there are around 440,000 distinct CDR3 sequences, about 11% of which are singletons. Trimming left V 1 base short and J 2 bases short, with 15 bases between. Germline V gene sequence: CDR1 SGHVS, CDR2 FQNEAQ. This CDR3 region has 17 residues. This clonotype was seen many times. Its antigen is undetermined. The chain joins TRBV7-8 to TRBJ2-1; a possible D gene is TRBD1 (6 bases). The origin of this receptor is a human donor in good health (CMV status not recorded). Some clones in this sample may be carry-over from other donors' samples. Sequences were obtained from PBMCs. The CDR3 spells CASSLGSWTVTYNEQFF. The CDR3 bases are TGTGCCAGCAGCTTAGGTAGCTGGACAGTAACCTACAATGAGCAGTTCTTC.